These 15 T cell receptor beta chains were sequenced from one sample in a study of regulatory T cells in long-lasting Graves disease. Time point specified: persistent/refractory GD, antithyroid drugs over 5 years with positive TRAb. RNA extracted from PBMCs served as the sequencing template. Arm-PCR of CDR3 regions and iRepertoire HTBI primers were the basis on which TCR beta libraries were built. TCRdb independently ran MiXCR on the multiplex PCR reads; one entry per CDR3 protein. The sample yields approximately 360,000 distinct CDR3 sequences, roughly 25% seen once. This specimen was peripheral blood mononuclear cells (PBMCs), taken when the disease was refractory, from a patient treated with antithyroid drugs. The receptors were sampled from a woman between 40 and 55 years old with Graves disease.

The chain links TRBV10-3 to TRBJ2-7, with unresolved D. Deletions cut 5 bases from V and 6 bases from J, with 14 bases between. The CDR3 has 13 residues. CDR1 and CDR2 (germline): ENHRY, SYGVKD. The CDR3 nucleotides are TGTGCCATCAGTTTACGGGTGTTGGGCGAGCAGTACTTC. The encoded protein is CAISLRVLGEQYF.

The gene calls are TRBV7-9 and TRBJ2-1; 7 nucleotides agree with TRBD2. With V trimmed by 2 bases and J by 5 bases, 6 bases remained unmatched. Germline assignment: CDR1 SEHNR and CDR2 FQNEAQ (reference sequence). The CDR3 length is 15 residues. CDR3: CASSLPGLTHNEQFF. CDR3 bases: TGTGCCAGCAGCTTACCGGGACTAACCCACAATGAGCAGTTCTTC.

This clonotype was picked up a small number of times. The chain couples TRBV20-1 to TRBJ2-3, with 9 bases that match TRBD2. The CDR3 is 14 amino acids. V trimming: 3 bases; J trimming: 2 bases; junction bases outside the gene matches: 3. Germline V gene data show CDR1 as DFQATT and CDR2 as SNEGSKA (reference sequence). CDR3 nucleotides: TGCAGTGCTAGGCTAGCGGGGAACACAGATACGCAGTATTTT. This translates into CSARLAGNTDTQYF.

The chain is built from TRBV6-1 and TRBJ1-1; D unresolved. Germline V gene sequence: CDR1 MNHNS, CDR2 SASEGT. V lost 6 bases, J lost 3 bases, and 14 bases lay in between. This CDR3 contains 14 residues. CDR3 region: CASSLKKFYTEAFF. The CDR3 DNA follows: TGTGCCAGCAGCCTAAAGAAATTTTACACTGAAGCTTTCTTT.

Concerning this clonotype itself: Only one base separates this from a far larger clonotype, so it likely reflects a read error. The DNA of the CDR3 is TGTGCCAGCAGTCTCGGCACTGGCCACGAGCAGTACTTC. Protein product: CASSLGTGHEQYF. The J gene is TRBJ2-7, the V gene TRBV6-1; D gene ambiguous. The germline V gene has CDR1 MNHNS and CDR2 SASEGT. Trimming stripped 5 bases from V and 5 bases from J, with 13 bases between. The CDR3 is made up of 13 amino acids.

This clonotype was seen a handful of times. The CDR3: CASSLNPVSANQPQHF. The CDR3, as DNA: TGTGCCAGCAGCTTAAATCCCGTCAGCGCTAATCAGCCCCAGCATTTT. This chain uses TRBV7-2 with TRBJ1-5; the D is unclear. The germline V gene encodes CDR1 SGHTA and CDR2 FQGNSA. V dropped 2 bases and J dropped 4 bases, with 15 bases sitting between them. This CDR3 spans 16 amino acids.

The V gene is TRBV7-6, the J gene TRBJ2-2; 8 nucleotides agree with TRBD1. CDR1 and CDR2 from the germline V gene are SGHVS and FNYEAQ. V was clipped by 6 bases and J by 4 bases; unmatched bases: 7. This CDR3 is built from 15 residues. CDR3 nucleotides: TGTGCCAGCAGTTCCTATACAGGGGGCACCGGGGAGCTGTTTTTT. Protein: CASSSYTGGTGELFF.

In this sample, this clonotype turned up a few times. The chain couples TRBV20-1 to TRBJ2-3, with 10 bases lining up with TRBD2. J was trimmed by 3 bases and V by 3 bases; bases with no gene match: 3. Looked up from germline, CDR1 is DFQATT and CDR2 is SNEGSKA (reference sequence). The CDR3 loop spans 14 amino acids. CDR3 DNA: TGCAGTGCTAGTCTAGCGGGAGTGACAGATACGCAGTATTTT. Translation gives CSASLAGVTDTQYF.

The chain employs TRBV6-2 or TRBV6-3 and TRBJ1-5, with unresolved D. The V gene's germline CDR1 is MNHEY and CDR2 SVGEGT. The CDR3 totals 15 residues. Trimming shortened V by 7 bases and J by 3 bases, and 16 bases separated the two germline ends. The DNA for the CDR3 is TGTGCCAGCAAAGTGGACGGAGATCACAATCAGCCCCAGCATTTT. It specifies CASKVDGDHNQPQHF.

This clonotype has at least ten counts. CDR3 region: CASSEARGTWGYTF. CDR3 DNA: TGTGCCAGCAGTGAAGCAAGGGGAACTTGGGGCTACACCTTC. The V and J genes are TRBV2 and TRBJ1-2; D is perhaps TRBD1 (5 bases). The germline gives CDR1 SNHLY, CDR2 FYNNEI. Trimming took 0 bases from V and 8 from J, leaving 13 bases between them. The CDR3 totals 14 residues.

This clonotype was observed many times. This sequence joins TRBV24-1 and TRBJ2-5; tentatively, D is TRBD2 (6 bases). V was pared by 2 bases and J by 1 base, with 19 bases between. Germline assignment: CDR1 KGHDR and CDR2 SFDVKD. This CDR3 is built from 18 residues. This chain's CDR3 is CATSDSAGRRNPQETQYF. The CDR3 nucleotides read TGTGCCACCAGTGATTCGGCCGGGAGAAGGAATCCCCAAGAGACCCAGTACTTC.

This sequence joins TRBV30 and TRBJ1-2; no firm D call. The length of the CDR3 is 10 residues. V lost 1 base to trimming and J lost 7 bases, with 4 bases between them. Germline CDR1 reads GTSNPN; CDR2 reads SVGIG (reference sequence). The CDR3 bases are TGTGCCTGGAGTGACGTTGGCTACACCTTC. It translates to CAWSDVGYTF. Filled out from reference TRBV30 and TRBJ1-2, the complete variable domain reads SQTIHQWPATLVQPVGSPLSLECTVEGTSNPNLYWYRQAAGRGLQLLFYSVGIGQISSEVPQNLSASRPQDRQFILSSKKLLLSDSGFYLCAWSDVGYTFGSGTRLTVV.

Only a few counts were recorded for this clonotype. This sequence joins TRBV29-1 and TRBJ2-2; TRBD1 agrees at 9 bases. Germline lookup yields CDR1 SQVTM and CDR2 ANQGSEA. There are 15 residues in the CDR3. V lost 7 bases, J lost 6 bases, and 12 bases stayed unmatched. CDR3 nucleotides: TGCAGCGCACGACTATCGGACAGGGGACCCGGGGAGCTGTTTTTT. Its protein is CSARLSDRGPGELFF.

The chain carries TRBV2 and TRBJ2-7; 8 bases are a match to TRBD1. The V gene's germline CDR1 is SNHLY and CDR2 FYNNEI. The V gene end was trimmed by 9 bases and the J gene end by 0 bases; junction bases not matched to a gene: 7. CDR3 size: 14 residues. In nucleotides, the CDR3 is TGTGCCAGTGACCGGGACAGGAGCTCCTACGAGCAGTACTTC. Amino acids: CASDRDRSSYEQYF.

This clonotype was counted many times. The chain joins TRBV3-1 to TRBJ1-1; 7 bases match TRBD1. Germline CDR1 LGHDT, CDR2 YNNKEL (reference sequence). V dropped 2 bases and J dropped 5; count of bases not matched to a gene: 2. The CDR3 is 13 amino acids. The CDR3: CASSQRGHTEAFF. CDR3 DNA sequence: TGTGCCAGCAGCCAAAGGGGGCATACTGAAGCTTTCTTT.